This is a list of T cell receptor beta chains from one sample in a study of Ad26.COV2.S vaccination and SARS-CoV-2 variants. Produced via immunoSEQ multiplex PCR; TCRdb's table is partial and in-frame only. The repertoire holds around 94,000 clones, with around 80% as singletons. Sequenced material: peripheral blood, taken after recovery from COVID-19. These receptors originate from a human donor who had recovered from COVID-19. CDR3s include the opening cysteine and the closing phenylalanine or tryptophan. The order of the fields is D gene, V gene, clone size, CDR3 length, J gene, CDR3 protein, CDR3 DNA. D genes are given only for firm matches. For some rows the clone size is stated as once, few or many, or as a class when expanded; others skip it.

-	TRBV7-2	once	12	TRBJ2-2	CASSSTTGELFF	TGTGCCAGCAGCTCTACGACCGGGGAGCTGTTTTTT
-	TRBV30	-	14	TRBJ1-6	CAWRVRGINSPLHF	TGTGCCTGGAGGGTCCGGGGGATTAATTCACCCCTCCACTTT
TRBD1	TRBV5-1	-	15	TRBJ1-1	CASSSTGGGSPEAFF	TGCGCCAGCAGCTCAACAGGGGGCGGGTCTCCTGAAGCTTTCTTT
-	TRBV4-3	-	15	TRBJ1-4	CASSPREGQGEKLFF	TGCGCCAGCAGCCCCCGGGAGGGTCAGGGTGAAAAACTGTTTTTT
-	TRBV7-3	many	13	TRBJ1-6	CASSGTFQSPLHF	TGTGCCAGCTCGGGGACGTTCCAATCACCCCTCCACTTT
-	TRBV4-1	-	16	TRBJ1-4	CASSQDPGASNEKLFF	TGCGCCAGCAGCCAAGATCCGGGGGCATCTAATGAAAAACTGTTTTTT
TRBD2	TRBV7-3	few	17	TRBJ2-6	CASTPGAGGSGANVLTF	TGTGCCAGCACCCCCGGGGCGGGGGGATCAGGGGCCAACGTCCTGACTTTC
-	TRBV4-1	few	14	TRBJ2-7	CASSRGYLSYEQYF	TGCGCCAGCAGTCGGGGCTACCTATCCTACGAGCAGTACTTC
TRBD1	TRBV9	few	13	TRBJ2-7	CASSVALQGRQYF	TGTGCCAGCAGCGTAGCTTTACAGGGGAGGCAGTACTTC
-	TRBV6-5	-	12	TRBJ2-3	CATRALTDTQYF	TGTGCCACCAGGGCCCTCACAGATACGCAGTATTTT
-	TRBV6-5	-	14	TRBJ2-7	CASSYDPGIYEQYF	TGTGCCAGCAGTTACGACCCGGGGATCTACGAGCAGTACTTC
TRBD1	TRBV18	many	18	TRBJ1-5	CASSPPLTGRESNQPQHF	TGTGCCAGCTCACCACCTTTGACAGGGAGGGAAAGCAATCAGCCCCAGCATTTT
-	TRBV30	-	13	TRBJ1-1	CAWRSQGNTEAFF	TGTGCCTGGCGGTCTCAAGGGAACACTGAAGCTTTCTTT
-	TRBV7-9	once	14	TRBJ1-6	CASSGAGFASPLHF	TGTGCCAGCAGTGGGGCCGGTTTTGCTTCACCCCTCCACTTT
-	TRBV10-3	once	13	TRBJ2-1	CATAADSNNEQFF	TGTGCTACTGCCGCGGATTCAAACAATGAGCAGTTCTTC
TRBD2	TRBV5-4	few	15	TRBJ2-1	CASSLAGGTYNEQFF	TGTGCCAGCAGCTTGGCGGGGGGAACTTACAATGAGCAGTTCTTC
-	TRBV10-2	-	16	TRBJ1-5	CASSESPGNSNQPQHF	TGCGCCAGCAGTGAGTCGCCTGGTAATAGCAATCAGCCCCAGCATTTT
TRBD1	TRBV28	-	12	TRBJ1-1	CASSFGDREAFF	TGTGCCAGCAGTTTTGGGGACAGGGAAGCTTTCTTT
-	TRBV5-3	-	15	TRBJ2-3	CARMVGESSTDTQYF	TGTGCCAGAATGGTGGGAGAATCTAGCACAGATACGCAGTATTTT
-	TRBV5-1	few	15	TRBJ2-2	CASSFGRSYTGELFF	TGCGCCAGCAGCTTCGGCCGGTCCTACACCGGGGAGCTGTTTTTT